The sequence of this T cell receptor beta chain was determined in a study of cytomegalovirus exposure and HLA in healthy donors. About the study: Previous work identified roughly 120 million unique TCR beta sequences from 150 million to 200 million T cells.

For this clone: Its antigen is undetermined.

Primers: 60 Vbeta forward and 13 Jbeta reverse. Sequencing was performed with immunoSEQ multiplex PCR; in TCRdb, only in-frame clones are kept and a portion is missing. The profile shows roughly 100,000 clones, roughly 79% of them singletons. Study results and limitations: Specificity for CMV antigens was confirmed in vitro for three of the CMV-associated chains. Later work showed greater clonal expansion in HLA-associated TCR beta chains than in equally common others.

Germline values: CDR1 KGHSH, CDR2 LQKENI. After removal of 4 bases from V and 0 bases from J, the junction contained 3 bases not matched to a gene. The CDR3 extends over 14 amino acids. The sample consisted of PBMCs. The chain joins TRBV18 to TRBJ2-7; TRBD2 agrees at 7 bases. The receptor's source is a man aged 50 to 59 in good health and CMV-seropositive. Written as DNA, the CDR3 is TGTGCCAGCTCACGTGCTAGCGGCTCCTACGAGCAGTACTTC. Residues: CASSRASGSYEQYF.